The 20 T cell receptor beta chains in this list originate from one sample, sequenced in a study of OX40 agonist ivuxolimab in advanced cancers. Profiling relied on immunoSEQ multiplex PCR, and the TCRdb table lists in-frame clones only, not all of them. This sample has just over 50,000 clones, with 88% found just once. This sample comprised CD4+ or CD8+ T cells sorted from blood, obtained in a trial of the OX40 agonist ivuxolimab. These receptors were obtained from an adult with an advanced solid tumor such as melanoma, head and neck, liver or kidney cancer.

In its sample, this clone was seen once. V gene TRBV27 combines with J gene TRBJ1-5, with TRBD1 matching over 10 bases. The CDR3 sequence is 14 residues long. J lost 3 bases, V lost 6 bases, and 2 bases had no gene match. From germline, CDR1 is MNHEY and CDR2 SMNVEV (reference sequence). The DNA of the CDR3 is TGTGCCAGCAGGGGGACAGGGGTCAATCAGCCCCAGCATTTT. Translated: CASRGTGVNQPQHF.

In DNA, the CDR3 is TGTGCCAGCAGCGTAGGCGGACTATCAGATACGCAGTATTTT. Protein: CASSVGGLSDTQYF. The chain carries TRBV9 and TRBJ2-3; D is perhaps TRBD2 (6 bases). The CDR3 length is 14 residues. With 0 bases removed from V and 4 bases from J, the gap between germline ends came to 9 bases. In germline, CDR1 is SGDLS, CDR2 YYNGEE.

This clone was observed a single time. The chain employs TRBV28 and TRBJ2-7, with D perhaps matching TRBD2 (6 bases). CDR1 and CDR2 from the germline V gene are MDHEN and SYDVKM. The CDR3 spans 15 residues. V dropped 7 bases and J dropped 0 bases, with 16 bases sitting between them. The CDR3 spells CASMPGGGPSYEQYF. CDR3 DNA sequence: TGTGCCAGCATGCCTGGGGGAGGCCCCTCCTACGAGCAGTACTTC.

J is TRBJ2-1 and V is TRBV27; 10 bases fit TRBD2. Germline CDR1 MNHEY, CDR2 SMNVEV (reference sequence). Trimming took 6 bases from V and 15 from J; bases not matched to a gene: 20. This CDR3 has 16 amino acids. The CDR3 sequence is CASRTASGGASENRFF. The CDR3 bases are TGTGCCAGCAGGACCGCCAGCGGGGGGGCCAGTGAGAATCGGTTCTTC.

This chain links TRBV4-1 with TRBJ1-3; D remains ambiguous. The germline V gene encodes CDR1 MGHRA and CDR2 YSYEKL. V was pared by 3 bases and J by 4 bases, with 16 bases between. The CDR3 extends over 16 amino acids. The CDR3 region is CASSHPGLNNGNTIYF. For the CDR3, the DNA is TGCGCCAGCAGCCATCCCGGGCTAAATAACGGAAACACCATATATTTT.

This clone was observed a few times. J is TRBJ1-1 and V is TRBV5-6; D gene unclear. Trimming cost V 4 bases and J 0 bases, with 7 bases left between them. The CDR3 has 13 residues. Germline CDR1 reads SGHDT; CDR2 reads YYEEEE. CDR3 sequence: CASSRPLNTEAFF. The CDR3 DNA reads TGTGCCAGCAGCCGACCATTGAACACTGAAGCTTTCTTT. Full variable domain (missing parts from reference TRBV5-6 and TRBJ1-1): DAGVTQSPTHLIKTRGQQVTLRCSPKSGHDTVSWYQQALGQGPQFIFQYYEEEERQRGNFPDRFSGHQFPNYSSELNVNALLLGDSALYLCASSRPLNTEAFFGQGTRLTVV.

The chain combines TRBV30 with TRBJ1-2; D gene ambiguous. V lost 2 bases and J 0 bases, leaving 10 bases between the germline ends. CDR1 is GTSNPN and CDR2 is SVGIG in the germline V gene (reference sequence). CDR3 length: 14 residues. The CDR3 DNA sequence: TGTGCCTGGAGTTCCAGGACCGCTAACTATGGCTACACCTTC. Translation gives CAWSSRTANYGYTF. Looking up the rest from reference TRBV30 and TRBJ1-2 gives the full variable domain: SQTIHQWPATLVQPVGSPLSLECTVEGTSNPNLYWYRQAAGRGLQLLFYSVGIGQISSEVPQNLSASRPQDRQFILSSKKLLLSDSGFYLCAWSSRTANYGYTFGSGTRLTVV.

This chain connects TRBV5-6 to TRBJ2-7, with D unresolved. The CDR3 consists of 12 residues. Germline CDR1 reads SGHDT; CDR2 reads YYEEEE. V was trimmed by 2 bases and J by 11 bases, leaving 14 bases between them. Here the CDR3 reads CASSLGWVEEYF. CDR3 in DNA: TGTGCCAGCAGCTTAGGGTGGGTAGAGGAGTACTTC.

The rearrangement joins TRBV19 to TRBJ2-2; 9 nucleotides line up with TRBD2. V was pared by 7 bases and J by 2 bases, with 11 bases of the junction left unmatched. The germline V gene encodes CDR1 LNHDA and CDR2 SQIVND (reference sequence). The CDR3 has 17 residues. The CDR3 DNA is TGTGCCAGTACGAAGGGGATAGCGGGGGTAAACACCGGGGAGCTGTTTTTT. Translation gives CASTKGIAGVNTGELFF.

The chain combines TRBV6-1 with TRBJ2-4; D possibly uses TRBD1 or TRBD2 (6 bases each). Germline CDR1 is MNHNS and CDR2 is SASEGT. CDR3 length: 14 residues. The ends were cut back, 7 bases at V and 6 bases at J, with 16 bases in the middle. As DNA, the CDR3 is TGTGCCAGCACCGAAGGGGGGCGAGGAAACATTCAGTACTTC. It translates to CASTEGGRGNIQYF.

The chain combines TRBV6-1 with TRBJ2-7, with no clear D. Germline loops: CDR1 MNHNS, CDR2 SASEGT. The CDR3 totals 15 residues. The V end was cut by 5 bases, the J end by 2 bases, with 16 bases between. The CDR3 coding sequence is TGTGCCAGCAGTACCTCACCTACAACCGCCTACGAGCAGTACTTC. Its translation: CASSTSPTTAYEQYF.

The gene calls are TRBV27 and TRBJ2-7; D possibly matches TRBD1 or TRBD2 (5 bases each). Germline V gives CDR1 MNHEY, CDR2 SMNVEV (reference sequence). The CDR3 loop spans 13 amino acids. V gave up 2 bases and J gave up 6 bases, with 11 bases separating them. The CDR3: CASSLARDGEQYF. Here the CDR3 DNA reads TGTGCCAGCAGTTTAGCCAGGGACGGCGAGCAGTACTTC.

V usage is TRBV5-4 and J usage is TRBJ2-7; 7 bases match TRBD2. Germline V gene lookup returns CDR1 SGHNT and CDR2 YYREEE (reference sequence). After removal of 0 bases from V and 7 bases from J, the junction contained 4 bases not matched to a gene. This CDR3 is built from 13 residues. CDR3 nucleotide sequence: TGTGCCAGCAGCTTGGGCCCAGCGGGGGAGCAGTACTTC. It specifies CASSLGPAGEQYF.

The rearrangement uses TRBV11-2 and TRBJ2-1, with a possible D match to TRBD2 (6 bases). V was shortened by 0 bases and J by 4 bases, with 10 bases between the two germline ends. The CDR3 covers 15 residues. Germline V gene lookup returns CDR1 SGHAT and CDR2 FQNNGV. The CDR3 spells CASSLDWGLYNEQFF. CDR3 bases: TGTGCCAGCAGCTTAGATTGGGGACTGTACAATGAGCAGTTCTTC. Supplemented by reference TRBV11-2 and TRBJ2-1, the full variable domain reads EAGVAQSPRYKIIEKRQSVAFWCNPISGHATLYWYQQILGQGPKLLIQFQNNGVVDDSQLPKDRFSAERLKGVDSTLKIQPAKLEDSAVYLCASSLDWGLYNEQFFGPGTRLTVL.

This chain joins TRBV13 and TRBJ1-5, with D hard to call. This CDR3 spans 15 amino acids. Germline CDR1 and CDR2: PRHDT and FYEKMQ (reference sequence). Trimming left V 5 bases short and J 2 bases short, with 13 bases between. The CDR3 sequence: CASSLRRGGNQPQHF. The CDR3 DNA follows: TGTGCCAGCAGCCTCAGACGGGGTGGCAATCAGCCCCAGCATTTT. The whole variable domain, filled in from reference TRBV13 and TRBJ1-5, reads AAGVIQSPRHLIKEKRETATLKCYPIPRHDTVYWYQQGPGQDPQFLISFYEKMQSDKGSIPDRFSAQQFSDYHSELNMSSLELGDSALYFCASSLRRGGNQPQHFGDGTRLSIL.

This chain connects TRBV18 to TRBJ2-7; D is perhaps TRBD1 (5 bases). Germline-derived CDR1 and CDR2 are KGHSH and LQKENI. Trimming removed 1 base at V and 2 bases at J, with 24 bases between. The CDR3 has 19 amino acids. CDR3 in DNA: TGTGCCAGCTCACCACGCCCGAAAACAAGGGGAAAAACCGCCTACGAGCAGTACTTC. As protein: CASSPRPKTRGKTAYEQYF.

This sequence joins TRBV4-2 and TRBJ2-2, with 7 bases fitting TRBD2. Germline values: CDR1 LGHNA, CDR2 YNFKEQ. This CDR3 spans 17 amino acids. V dropped 0 bases and J dropped 3; count of bases not matched to a gene: 7. The CDR3 bases are TGTGCCAGCAGCCAAGATCAAGTCGGGAGGTACACCGGGGAGCTGTTTTTT. Translation gives CASSQDQVGRYTGELFF.

This chain connects TRBV1 to TRBJ1-3; TRBD1 was called by the table and not checked on the DNA. TRBV1 is listed as a pseudogene. The CDR3 has 19 amino acids. CDR3 amino acids: CTSSQSRTGLRGSGNTIYF. In DNA form, the CDR3 reads TGCACCAGCAGCCAATCGAGGACAGGCCTAAGGGGCTCTGGAAACACCATATATTTT.

In this sample, this clone turned up once. The genes are TRBV5-6 and TRBJ2-2; maybe TRBD1 (6 bases). The germline V gene has CDR1 SGHDT and CDR2 YYEEEE. This CDR3 spans 15 amino acids. V was shortened by 5 bases and J by 2 bases, with 13 bases between the two germline ends. This CDR3 is CASRLGQINTGELFF. CDR3 coding DNA: TGTGCCAGCAGACTTGGACAGATTAACACCGGGGAGCTGTTTTTT.

The CDR3 bases are TGTGCCAGCAGCTTGGCATCCTCACCCCTCCACTTT. Its translation is CASSLASSPLHF. The chain joins TRBV5-6 to TRBJ1-6; D gene unclear. Trimming pared 0 bases from V and 10 bases from J, leaving 5 bases between. Germline CDR1 reads SGHDT; CDR2 reads YYEEEE. The CDR3 has 12 residues.